A selection of T cell receptor beta chains follows, all from one sample in a study of blood T cell repertoires in COVID-19. The repertoire was sequenced with immunoSEQ multiplex PCR; TCRdb's copy has only in-frame clones and lacks some. The sample has under 300,000 clones; around four fifths are singletons. The sample taken for sequencing was peripheral blood. The receptors were gathered from a man in his sixties who had recovered from COVID-19. The conserved cysteine and the conserved F or W are not part of the CDR3 here. The order of the fields is CDR3 protein, clone size, V gene, CDR3 length. Expanded clones are given a class, and other clones once, few, many or no size at all.

CDR3: ASSPPPRVAGVGNEQF; size: NA; V: TRBV5-4; length: 16
CDR3: ASSLTRGDQETQY; size: few; V: TRBV19; length: 13
CDR3: SVREGSAF; size: NA; V: TRBV29-1; length: 8
CDR3: ASSPEAYRSEQF; size: NA; V: TRBV5-1; length: 12
CDR3: ASSPRGTGELF; size: NA; V: TRBV3-1/TRBV3-2; length: 11
CDR3: ASSFAGTRYEQY; size: NA; V: TRBV6-2/TRBV6-3; length: 12
CDR3: ASSNPGTEVEETQY; size: NA; V: TRBV21-1; length: 14
CDR3: ASSWGTSGRADTQY; size: NA; V: TRBV5-1; length: 14
CDR3: ASSLTARGLGADTQY; size: NA; V: TRBV7-3; length: 15
CDR3: ASSLSRARDGYT; size: NA; V: TRBV27; length: 12
CDR3: ASSQSQSTANPGETQY; size: NA; V: TRBV4-2; length: 16
CDR3: ASSFDRNYGYT; size: NA; V: TRBV7-8; length: 11
CDR3: ASRSTGTGITSGNTIY; size: NA; V: TRBV4-1; length: 16
CDR3: ASSATTGGVRYGYT; size: NA; V: TRBV28; length: 14